Given below is one T cell receptor beta chain in context. This entry comes from a study of blood T cell repertoires in COVID-19. Turning to the study itself: PBMCs, B-cell-depleted T cells, or T cells were the source of the cDNA or gDNA that made up the material.

Generated by immunoSEQ multiplex PCR, the TCRdb table keeps only in-frame clones and is missing some. The sample consists of 300,000 to 450,000 clones, roughly 84% of them appearing once. Ages ranged from about 18 to 89 years, with residence in about two dozen US areas. All recovered Cohort 3 donors got two negative PCRs, got clearance, or saw symptom resolution. The CDR3 extends over 13 amino acids. Germline V gives CDR1 MNHEY, CDR2 SVGAGI. Trimming took 10 bases from V and 3 from J, leaving 15 bases between them. The source is a woman in her twenties or thirties who had recovered from COVID-19. The rearrangement uses TRBV6-5 and TRBJ1-2; TRBD1 might be the D (5 bases). The sample was PBMCs or T cells enriched from blood (not recorded which). The CDR3, as DNA: TGTGCCACGACACAGGTGATAGACTATGGCTACACCTTC. This sequence encodes CATTQVIDYGYTF.